This T cell receptor (beta chain) is from a study of blood T cell repertoires in COVID-19. Study as a whole: There were acute and convalescent COVID-19 samples, and they came from the United States, Italy and Spain. Sample material is recorded as cDNA or gDNA derived from T cells, B-cell-depleted T cells, or PBMCs.

In the original workflow: From reference gene primer amplification, estimates of nucleated cell counts were derived. Method: immunoSEQ multiplex PCR; TCRdb's copy keeps in-frame clones and lacks some. V, J and clone size were drawn from that table, and D and trimming were deduced from the DNA. The sample shows about 67,000 clones, around 87% of them seen only once. The CDR3 extends over 16 amino acids. V dropped 2 bases and J dropped 5; count of bases not matched to a gene: 8. Germline assignment: CDR1 SGHTA and CDR2 FQGTGA. The TCR sequence derives from a man aged 45-60 years with active COVID-19. This chain uses TRBV7-3 with TRBJ2-3; 9 positions agree with TRBD2. The sequencing input was peripheral blood. CDR3 DNA: TGTGCCAGCAGCTTACTCGCGGGAGGGCCAGGAGATACGCAGTATTTT. This gives the protein CASSLLAGGPGDTQYF.